This T cell receptor beta chain was obtained from a study of shared T cell receptors in the human thymus. There are a few counts of this clone. The V gene end was trimmed by 3 bases and the J gene end by 8 bases; junction bases not matched to a gene: 16. The CDR3 is made up of 17 amino acids. Germline assignment: CDR1 SGHRS and CDR2 YFSETQ. Clones were read by immunoSEQ multiplex PCR, and TCRdb kept only the in-frame ones, dropping some. The repertoire consists of approximately 730,000 clones, with approximately 85% occurring once and the leading ten covering more than 0.008%. These data were also filed under a second study, of human thymus T cells. That investigation notes: Healthy Finnish infants undergoing corrective surgery for congenital heart defects were used as donors. Corrective heart surgery yielded the resections from which the thymus tissue came. Across thymic and blood repertoires, the usage of V and J genes appeared to be biased. Related research examined unrelated individuals and reported that their thymic repertoires overlapped highly.

Input material: thymocytes. The chain recombines TRBV5-1 with TRBJ2-1, with 8 bases aligning to TRBD1. This clonotype originated in a girl under three years old with a congenital heart defect. CDR3 nucleotides: TGCGCCAGCAGCTGGACTCGACAGGGGATAAAGTCCTATGAGCAGTTCTTC. It encodes CASSWTRQGIKSYEQFF. Full variable domain (missing parts from reference TRBV5-1 and TRBJ2-1): KAGVTQTPRYLIKTRGQQVTLSCSPISGHRSVSWYQQTPGQGLQFLFEYFSETQRNKGNFPGRFSGRQFSNSRSEMNVSTLELGDSALYLCASSWTRQGIKSYEQFFGPGTRLTVL.